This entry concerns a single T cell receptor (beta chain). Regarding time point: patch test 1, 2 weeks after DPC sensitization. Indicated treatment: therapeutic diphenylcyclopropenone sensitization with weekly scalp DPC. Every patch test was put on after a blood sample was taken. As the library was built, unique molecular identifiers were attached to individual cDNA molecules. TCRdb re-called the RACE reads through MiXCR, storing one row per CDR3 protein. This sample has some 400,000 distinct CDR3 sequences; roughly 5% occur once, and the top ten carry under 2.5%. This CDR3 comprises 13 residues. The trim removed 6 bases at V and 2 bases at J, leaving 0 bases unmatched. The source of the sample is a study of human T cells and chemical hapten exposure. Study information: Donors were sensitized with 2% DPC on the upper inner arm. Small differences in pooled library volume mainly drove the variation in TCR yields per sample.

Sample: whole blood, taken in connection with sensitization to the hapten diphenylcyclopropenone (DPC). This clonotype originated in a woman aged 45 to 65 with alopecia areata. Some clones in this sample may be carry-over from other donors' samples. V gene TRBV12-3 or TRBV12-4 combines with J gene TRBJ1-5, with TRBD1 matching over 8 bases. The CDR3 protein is CASRDRGNQPQHF. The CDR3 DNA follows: TGTGCCAGCAGGGACAGGGGCAATCAGCCCCAGCATTTT.